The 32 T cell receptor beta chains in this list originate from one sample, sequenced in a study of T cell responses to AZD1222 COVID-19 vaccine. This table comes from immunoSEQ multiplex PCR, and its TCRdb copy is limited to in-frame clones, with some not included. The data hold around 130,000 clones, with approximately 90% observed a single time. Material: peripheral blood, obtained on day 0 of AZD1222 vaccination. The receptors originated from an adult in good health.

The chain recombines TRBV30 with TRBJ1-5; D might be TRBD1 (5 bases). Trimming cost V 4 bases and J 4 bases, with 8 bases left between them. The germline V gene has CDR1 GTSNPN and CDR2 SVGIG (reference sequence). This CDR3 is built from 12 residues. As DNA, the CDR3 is TGTGCCTGGAATTCAGGGAATCAGCCCCAGCATTTT. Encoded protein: CAWNSGNQPQHF.

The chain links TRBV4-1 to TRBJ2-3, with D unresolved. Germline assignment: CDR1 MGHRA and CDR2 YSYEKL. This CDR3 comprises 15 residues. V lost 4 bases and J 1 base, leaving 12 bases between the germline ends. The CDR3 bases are TGCGCCAGCAGCCGCCCTTCGGCGGGCACAGATACGCAGTATTTT. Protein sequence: CASSRPSAGTDTQYF.

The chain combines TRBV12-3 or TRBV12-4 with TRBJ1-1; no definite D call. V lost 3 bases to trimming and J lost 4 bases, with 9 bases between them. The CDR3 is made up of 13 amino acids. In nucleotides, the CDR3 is TGTGCCAGCAGTTTTGGGCCGAGCACTGAAGCTTTCTTT. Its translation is CASSFGPSTEAFF.

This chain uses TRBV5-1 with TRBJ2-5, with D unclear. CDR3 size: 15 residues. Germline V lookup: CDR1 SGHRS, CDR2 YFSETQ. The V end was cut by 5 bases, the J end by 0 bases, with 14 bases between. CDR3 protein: CASRLNPAYQETQYF. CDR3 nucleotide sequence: TGCGCCAGCAGGCTTAACCCGGCGTACCAAGAGACCCAGTACTTC. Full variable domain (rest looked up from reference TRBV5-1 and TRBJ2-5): KAGVTQTPRYLIKTRGQQVTLSCSPISGHRSVSWYQQTPGQGLQFLFEYFSETQRNKGNFPGRFSGRQFSNSRSEMNVSTLELGDSALYLCASRLNPAYQETQYFGPGTRLLVL.

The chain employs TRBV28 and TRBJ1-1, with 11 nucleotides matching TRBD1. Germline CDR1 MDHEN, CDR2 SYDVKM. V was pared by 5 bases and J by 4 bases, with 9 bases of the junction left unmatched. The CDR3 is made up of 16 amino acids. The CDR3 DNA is TGTGCCAGCAGTCTAATTACCGGGACAGGGGGCACTGAAGCTTTCTTT. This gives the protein CASSLITGTGGTEAFF.

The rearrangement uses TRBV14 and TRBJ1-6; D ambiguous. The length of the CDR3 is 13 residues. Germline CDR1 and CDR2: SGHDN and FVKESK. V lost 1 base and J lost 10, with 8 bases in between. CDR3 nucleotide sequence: TGTGCCAGCAGCCAAGTGGGCCGATCACCCCTCCACTTT. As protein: CASSQVGRSPLHF.

This CDR3 reads CASSFWGSRETQYF. In nucleotides, the CDR3 is TGTGCCAGCAGTTTCTGGGGGAGTAGAGAGACCCAGTACTTC. The chain employs TRBV27 and TRBJ2-5; D might be TRBD1 or TRBD2, each matching 5 bases. CDR3 size: 14 residues. Trimming pared 3 bases from V and 4 bases from J, leaving 12 bases between. CDR1 and CDR2 from the germline V gene are MNHEY and SMNVEV (reference sequence).

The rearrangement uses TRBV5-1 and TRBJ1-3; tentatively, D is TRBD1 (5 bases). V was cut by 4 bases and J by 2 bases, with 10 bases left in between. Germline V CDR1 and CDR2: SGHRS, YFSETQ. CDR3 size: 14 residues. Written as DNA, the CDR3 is TGCGCCAGCAGCCAAGGGACGGCTGGAAACACCATATATTTT. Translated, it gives CASSQGTAGNTIYF.

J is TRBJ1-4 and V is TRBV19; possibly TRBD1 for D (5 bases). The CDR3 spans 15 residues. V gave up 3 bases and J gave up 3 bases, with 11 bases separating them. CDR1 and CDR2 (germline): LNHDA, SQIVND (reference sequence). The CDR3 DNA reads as TGTGCCAGTAGTATGAGGACAATGTCTAATGAAAAACTGTTTTTT. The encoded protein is CASSMRTMSNEKLFF. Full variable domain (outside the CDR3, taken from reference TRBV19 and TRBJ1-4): DGGITQSPKYLFRKEGQNVTLSCEQNLNHDAMYWYRQDPGQGLRLIYYSQIVNDFQKGDIAEGYSVSREKKESFPLTVTSAQKNPTAFYLCASSMRTMSNEKLFFGSGTQLSVL.

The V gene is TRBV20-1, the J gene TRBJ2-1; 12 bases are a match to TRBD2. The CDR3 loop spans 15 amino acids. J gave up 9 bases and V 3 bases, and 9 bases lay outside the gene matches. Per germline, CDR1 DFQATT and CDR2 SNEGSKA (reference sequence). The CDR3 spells CSASVTSGRPPEQFF. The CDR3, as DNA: TGCAGTGCTAGTGTGACTAGCGGGAGACCCCCTGAGCAGTTCTTC.

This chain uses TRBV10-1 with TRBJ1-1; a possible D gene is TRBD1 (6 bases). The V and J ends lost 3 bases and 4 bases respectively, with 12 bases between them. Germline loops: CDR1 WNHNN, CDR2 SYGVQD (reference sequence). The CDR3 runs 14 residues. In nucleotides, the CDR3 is TGCGCCAGCAGTGAAAACGTCAGGGGCACTGAAGCTTTCTTT. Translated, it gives CASSENVRGTEAFF.

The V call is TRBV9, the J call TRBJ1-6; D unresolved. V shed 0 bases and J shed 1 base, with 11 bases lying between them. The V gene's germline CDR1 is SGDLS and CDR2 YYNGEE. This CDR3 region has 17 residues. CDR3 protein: CASSVGRAGSYNSPLHF. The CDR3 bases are TGTGCCAGCAGCGTAGGCAGAGCCGGGTCCTATAATTCACCCCTCCACTTT.

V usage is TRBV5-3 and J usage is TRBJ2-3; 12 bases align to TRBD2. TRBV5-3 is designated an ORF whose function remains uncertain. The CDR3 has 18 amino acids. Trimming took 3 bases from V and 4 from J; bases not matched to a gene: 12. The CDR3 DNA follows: TGTGCCAGAAGCTCTACTCCCCTAGCGGGGGGGCCCCCAGATACGCAGTATTTT. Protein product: CARSSTPLAGGPPDTQYF.

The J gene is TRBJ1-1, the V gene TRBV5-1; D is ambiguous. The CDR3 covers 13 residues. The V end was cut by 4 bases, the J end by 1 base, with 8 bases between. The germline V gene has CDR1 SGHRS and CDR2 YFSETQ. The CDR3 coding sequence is TGCGCCAGCAGCGCGACACCGAACACTGAAGCTTTCTTT. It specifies CASSATPNTEAFF.

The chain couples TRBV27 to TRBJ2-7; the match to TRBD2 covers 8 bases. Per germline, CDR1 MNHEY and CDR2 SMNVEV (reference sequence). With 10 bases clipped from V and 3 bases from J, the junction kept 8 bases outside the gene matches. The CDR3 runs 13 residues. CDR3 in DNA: TGTGCCATGCGCGGGGGACTAGACTACGAGCAGTACTTC. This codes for CAMRGGLDYEQYF.

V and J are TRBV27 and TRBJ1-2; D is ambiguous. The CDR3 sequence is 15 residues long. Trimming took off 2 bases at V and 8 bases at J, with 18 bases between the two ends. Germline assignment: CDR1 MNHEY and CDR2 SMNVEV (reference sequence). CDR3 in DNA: TGTGCCAGCAGTTTAGTCACCAGCCACCCCGCCGGCTACACCTTC. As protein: CASSLVTSHPAGYTF.

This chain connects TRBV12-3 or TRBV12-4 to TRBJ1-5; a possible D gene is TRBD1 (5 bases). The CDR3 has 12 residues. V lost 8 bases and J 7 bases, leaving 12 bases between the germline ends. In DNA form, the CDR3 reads TGTGCCAGCGGGACCCCCGGACAGCCCCAGCATTTT. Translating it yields CASGTPGQPQHF.

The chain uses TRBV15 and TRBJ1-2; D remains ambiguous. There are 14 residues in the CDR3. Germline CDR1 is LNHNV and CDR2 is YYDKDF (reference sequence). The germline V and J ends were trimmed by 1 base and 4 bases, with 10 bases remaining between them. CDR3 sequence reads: CATSRAQTSYGYTF. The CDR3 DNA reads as TGTGCCACCAGCAGAGCACAGACGAGCTATGGCTACACCTTC.

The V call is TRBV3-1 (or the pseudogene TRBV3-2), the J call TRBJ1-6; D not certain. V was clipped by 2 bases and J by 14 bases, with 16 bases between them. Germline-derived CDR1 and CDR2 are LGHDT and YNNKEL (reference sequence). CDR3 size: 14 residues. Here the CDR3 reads CASSQQAAGSALHF. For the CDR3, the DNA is TGTGCCAGCAGCCAACAGGCAGCCGGAAGCGCCCTCCACTTT.

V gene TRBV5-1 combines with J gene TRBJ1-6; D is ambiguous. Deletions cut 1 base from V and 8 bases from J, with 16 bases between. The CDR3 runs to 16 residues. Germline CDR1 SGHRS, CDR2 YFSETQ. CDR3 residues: CASSLNVREGHSPLHF. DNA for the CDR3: TGCGCCAGCAGCTTGAACGTTCGGGAAGGTCATTCACCCCTCCACTTT. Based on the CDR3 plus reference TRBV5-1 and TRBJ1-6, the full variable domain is KAGVTQTPRYLIKTRGQQVTLSCSPISGHRSVSWYQQTPGQGLQFLFEYFSETQRNKGNFPGRFSGRQFSNSRSEMNVSTLELGDSALYLCASSLNVREGHSPLHFGNGTRLTVT.

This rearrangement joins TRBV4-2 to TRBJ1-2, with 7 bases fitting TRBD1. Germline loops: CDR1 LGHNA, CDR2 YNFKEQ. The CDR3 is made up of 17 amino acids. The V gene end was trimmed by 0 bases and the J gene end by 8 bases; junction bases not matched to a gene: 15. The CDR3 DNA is TGTGCCAGCAGCCAAGATCCATTGAGGGGGCACGGCCGGGGCTACACCTTC. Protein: CASSQDPLRGHGRGYTF.

CDR3 in DNA: TGTGCCAGCAGCCAAGATTCCCATGAGCAGTTCTTC. Its protein product is CASSQDSHEQFF. This sequence joins TRBV4-2 and TRBJ2-1; D is undetermined. Trimming pared 0 bases from V and 8 bases from J, leaving 5 bases between. The CDR3 consists of 12 residues. Germline assignment: CDR1 LGHNA and CDR2 YNFKEQ.

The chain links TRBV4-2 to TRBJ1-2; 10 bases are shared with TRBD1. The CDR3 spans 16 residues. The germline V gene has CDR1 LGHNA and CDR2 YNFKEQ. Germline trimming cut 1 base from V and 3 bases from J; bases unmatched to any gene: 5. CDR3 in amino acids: CASSQGPGQGYYGYTF. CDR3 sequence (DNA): TGTGCCAGCAGCCAAGGCCCGGGACAGGGGTACTATGGCTACACCTTC.

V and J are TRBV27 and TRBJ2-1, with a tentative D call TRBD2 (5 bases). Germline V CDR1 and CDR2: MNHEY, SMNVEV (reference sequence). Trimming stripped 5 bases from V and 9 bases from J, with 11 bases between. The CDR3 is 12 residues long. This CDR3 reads CASSPLGGEQFF. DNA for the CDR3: TGTGCCAGCAGTCCCCTAGGAGGTGAGCAGTTCTTC.

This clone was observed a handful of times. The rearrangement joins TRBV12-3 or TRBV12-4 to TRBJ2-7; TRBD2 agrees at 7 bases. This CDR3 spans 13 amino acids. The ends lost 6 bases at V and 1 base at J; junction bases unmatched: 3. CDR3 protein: CASSLGLSYEQYF. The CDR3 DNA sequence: TGTGCCAGCAGCCTGGGACTATCCTACGAGCAGTACTTC.

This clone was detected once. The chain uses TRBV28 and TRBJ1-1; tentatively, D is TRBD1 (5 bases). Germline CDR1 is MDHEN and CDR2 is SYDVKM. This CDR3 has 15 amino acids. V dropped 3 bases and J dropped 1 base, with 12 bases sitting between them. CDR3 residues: CASSFFQGRNTEAFF. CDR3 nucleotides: TGTGCCAGCAGTTTTTTTCAGGGAAGGAACACTGAAGCTTTCTTT. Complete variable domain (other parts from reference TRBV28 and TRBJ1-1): DVKVTQSSRYLVKRTGEKVFLECVQDMDHENMFWYRQDPGLGLRLIYFSYDVKMKEKGDIPEGYSVSREKKERFSLILESASTNQTSMYLCASSFFQGRNTEAFFGQGTRLTVV.

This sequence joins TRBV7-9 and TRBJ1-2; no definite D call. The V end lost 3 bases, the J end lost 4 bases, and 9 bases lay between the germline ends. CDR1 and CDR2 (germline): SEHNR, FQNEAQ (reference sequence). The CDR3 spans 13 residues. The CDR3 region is CASSLRNVYGYTF. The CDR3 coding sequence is TGTGCCAGCAGCTTGAGGAACGTCTATGGCTACACCTTC.

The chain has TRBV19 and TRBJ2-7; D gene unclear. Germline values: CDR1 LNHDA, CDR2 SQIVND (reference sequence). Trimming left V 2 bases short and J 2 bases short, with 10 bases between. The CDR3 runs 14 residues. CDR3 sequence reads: CASSIRPWPYEQYF. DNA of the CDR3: TGTGCCAGTAGTATACGCCCCTGGCCCTACGAGCAGTACTTC.

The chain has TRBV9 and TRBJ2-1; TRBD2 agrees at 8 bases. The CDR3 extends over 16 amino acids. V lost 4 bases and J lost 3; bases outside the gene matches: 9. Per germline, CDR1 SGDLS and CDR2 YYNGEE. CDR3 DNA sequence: TGTGCCAGCAGCCGTACCATTAGCGGGATCTACAATGAGCAGTTCTTC. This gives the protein CASSRTISGIYNEQFF.

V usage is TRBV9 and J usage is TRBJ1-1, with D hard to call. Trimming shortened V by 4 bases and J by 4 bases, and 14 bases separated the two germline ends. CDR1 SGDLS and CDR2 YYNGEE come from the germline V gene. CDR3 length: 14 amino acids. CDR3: CASSREGEITEAFF. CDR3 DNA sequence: TGTGCCAGCAGCAGAGAGGGTGAGATCACTGAAGCTTTCTTT.

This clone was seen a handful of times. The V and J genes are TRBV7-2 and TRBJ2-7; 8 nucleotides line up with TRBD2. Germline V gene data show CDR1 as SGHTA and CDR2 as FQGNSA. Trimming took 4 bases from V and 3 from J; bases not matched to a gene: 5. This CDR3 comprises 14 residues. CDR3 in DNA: TGTGCCAGCAGCTCCGGGGGGGGGCGCTACGAGCAGTACTTC. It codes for CASSSGGGRYEQYF.

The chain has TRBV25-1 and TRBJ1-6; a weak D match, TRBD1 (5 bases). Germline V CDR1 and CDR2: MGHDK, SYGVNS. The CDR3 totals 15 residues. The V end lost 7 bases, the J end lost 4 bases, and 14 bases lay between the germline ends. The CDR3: CASIGTHAYNSPLHF. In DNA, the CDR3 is TGTGCCAGCATCGGGACTCACGCTTATAATTCACCCCTCCACTTT.